The source of this T cell receptor (beta chain) is a study of persistence of HIV-infected CD4 T cells. Points from the study as a whole: CMV- and Gag-responding cells had lower TCRbeta richness than CD3/CD28-responding cells. Degenerate expanded CDR3beta sequences were enriched among CMV- and Gag-responding cells.

An overlapping HIV-1 Gag peptide pool stimulated these cells at 0.95 to 1 ug/peptide/mL. Memory cells lacking CD40L and CD69 with high CD45RO were sorted. The V gene's germline CDR1 is MDHEN and CDR2 SYDVKM. V lost 7 bases and J lost 0, with 17 bases in between. The CDR3 is made up of 16 amino acids. The libraries were made with immunoSEQ version 4 in survey mode. Assay used: immunoSEQ multiplex PCR; TCRdb lists only in-frame clones, some missing. The repertoire includes about 36,000 clones, approximately 87% of them detected once, and approximately 5.4% sits in the top ten. This clone was seen a single time. The antigen remains unidentified.

The TCR originated in an adult with HIV. The donor label of this sample is uncertain. The chain is built from TRBV28 and TRBJ2-3; D assignment may be TRBD1 or TRBD2 (5 bases each). Sample: cultured CD4+ T cells from PBMCs, taken from a patient who received antiretroviral therapy. CDR3 bases: TGTGCCAGCAATACGCCGGGACCATCTAGCACAGATACGCAGTATTTT. Protein: CASNTPGPSSTDTQYF.